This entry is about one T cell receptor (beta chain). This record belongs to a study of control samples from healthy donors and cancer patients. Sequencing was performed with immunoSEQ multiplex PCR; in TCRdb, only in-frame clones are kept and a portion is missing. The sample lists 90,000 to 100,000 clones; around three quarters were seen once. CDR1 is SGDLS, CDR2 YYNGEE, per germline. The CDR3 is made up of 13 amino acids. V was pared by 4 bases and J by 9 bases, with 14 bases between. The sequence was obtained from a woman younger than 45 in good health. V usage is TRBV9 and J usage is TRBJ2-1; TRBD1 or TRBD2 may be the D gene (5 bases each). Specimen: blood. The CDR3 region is CASSYGARGEQFF. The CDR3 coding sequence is TGTGCCAGCAGCTACGGGGCCCGTGGTGAGCAGTTCTTC.